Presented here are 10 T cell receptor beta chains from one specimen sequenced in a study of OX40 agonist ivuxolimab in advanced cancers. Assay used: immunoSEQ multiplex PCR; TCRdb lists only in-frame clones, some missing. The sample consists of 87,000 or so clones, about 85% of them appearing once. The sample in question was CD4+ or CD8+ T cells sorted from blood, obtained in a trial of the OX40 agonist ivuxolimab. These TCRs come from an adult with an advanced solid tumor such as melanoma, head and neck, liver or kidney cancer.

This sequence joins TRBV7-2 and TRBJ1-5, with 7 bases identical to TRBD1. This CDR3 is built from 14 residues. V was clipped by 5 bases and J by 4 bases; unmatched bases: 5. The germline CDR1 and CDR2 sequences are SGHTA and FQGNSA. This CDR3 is CASSIQGGNQPQHF. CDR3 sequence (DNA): TGTGCCAGCAGCATCCAGGGGGGGAATCAGCCCCAGCATTTT.

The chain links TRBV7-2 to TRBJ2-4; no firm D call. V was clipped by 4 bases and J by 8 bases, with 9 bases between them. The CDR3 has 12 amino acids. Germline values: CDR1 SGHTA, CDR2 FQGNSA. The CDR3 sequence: CASSSFGDIQYF. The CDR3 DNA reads TGTGCCAGCAGCTCCTTTGGGGACATTCAGTACTTC.

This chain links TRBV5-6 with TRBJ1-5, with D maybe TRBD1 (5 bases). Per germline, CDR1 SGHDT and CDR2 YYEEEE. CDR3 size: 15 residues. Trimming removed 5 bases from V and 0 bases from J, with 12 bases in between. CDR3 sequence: CASRRGQNSNQPQHF. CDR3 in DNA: TGTGCCAGCAGACGCGGACAAAATAGCAATCAGCCCCAGCATTTT.

The chain's CDR3 is CASSARQGTLEEQYF. CDR3 in DNA: TGCGCCAGCAGCGCCAGACAGGGGACCCTGGAGGAGCAGTACTTC. The rearrangement links TRBV4-1 to TRBJ2-7; TRBD1 matches 8 bases. This CDR3 has 15 amino acids. The junction had 13 bases not matched to a gene; V was cut back by 5 bases and J by 7 bases. CDR1 and CDR2 (germline): MGHRA, YSYEKL.

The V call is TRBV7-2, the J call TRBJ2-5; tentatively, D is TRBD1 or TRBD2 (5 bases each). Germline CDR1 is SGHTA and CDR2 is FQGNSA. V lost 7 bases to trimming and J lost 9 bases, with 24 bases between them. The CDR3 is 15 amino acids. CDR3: CASTPIRDGGVPQYF. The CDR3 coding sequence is TGTGCCAGCACCCCGATCCGGGACGGTGGGGTGCCCCAGTACTTC.

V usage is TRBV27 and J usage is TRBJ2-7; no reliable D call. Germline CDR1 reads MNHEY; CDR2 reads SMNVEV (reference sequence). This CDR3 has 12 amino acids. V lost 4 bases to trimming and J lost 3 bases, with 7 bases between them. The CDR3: CASSSASYEQYF. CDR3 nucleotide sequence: TGTGCCAGCAGTTCCGCAAGCTACGAGCAGTACTTC.

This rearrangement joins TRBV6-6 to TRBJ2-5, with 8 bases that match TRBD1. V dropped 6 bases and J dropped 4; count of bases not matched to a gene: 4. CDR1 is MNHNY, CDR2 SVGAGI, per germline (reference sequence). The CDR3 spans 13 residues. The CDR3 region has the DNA TGTGCCAGCAGCCGCGGACAGGGAGAGACCCAGTACTTC. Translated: CASSRGQGETQYF.

This CDR3 is CASIEAGDQPQHF. The CDR3 bases are TGTGCCAGCATTGAGGCAGGGGATCAGCCCCAGCATTTT. The chain has TRBV28 and TRBJ1-5, with D possibly being TRBD1 (6 bases). Per germline, CDR1 MDHEN and CDR2 SYDVKM. The CDR3 is 13 amino acids. The V and J ends lost 7 bases and 5 bases respectively, with 12 bases between them.

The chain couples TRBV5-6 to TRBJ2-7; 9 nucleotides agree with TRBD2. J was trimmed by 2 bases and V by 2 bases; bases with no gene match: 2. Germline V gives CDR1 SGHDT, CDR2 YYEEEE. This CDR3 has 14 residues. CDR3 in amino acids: CASSLIAGAYEQYF. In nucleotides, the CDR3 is TGTGCCAGCAGCTTAATAGCGGGGGCCTACGAGCAGTACTTC.

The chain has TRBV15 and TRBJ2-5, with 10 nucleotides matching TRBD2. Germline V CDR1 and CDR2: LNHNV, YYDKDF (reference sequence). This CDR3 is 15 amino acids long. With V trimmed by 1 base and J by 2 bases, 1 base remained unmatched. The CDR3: CATSRGLAGQETQYF. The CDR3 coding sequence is TGTGCCACCAGCAGAGGACTAGCGGGTCAAGAGACCCAGTACTTC.